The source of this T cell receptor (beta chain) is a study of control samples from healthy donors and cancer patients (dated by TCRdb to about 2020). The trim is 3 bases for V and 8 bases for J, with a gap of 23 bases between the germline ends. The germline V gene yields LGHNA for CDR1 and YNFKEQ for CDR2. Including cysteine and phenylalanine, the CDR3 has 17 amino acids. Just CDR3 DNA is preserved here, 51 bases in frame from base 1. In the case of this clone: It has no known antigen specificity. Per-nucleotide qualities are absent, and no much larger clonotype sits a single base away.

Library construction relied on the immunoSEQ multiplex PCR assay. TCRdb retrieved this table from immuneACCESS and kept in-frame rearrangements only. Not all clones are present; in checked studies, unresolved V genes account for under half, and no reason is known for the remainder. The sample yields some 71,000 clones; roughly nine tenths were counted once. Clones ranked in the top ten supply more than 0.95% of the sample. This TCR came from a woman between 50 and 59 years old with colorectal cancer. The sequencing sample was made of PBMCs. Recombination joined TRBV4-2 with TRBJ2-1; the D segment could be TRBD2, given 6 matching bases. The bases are TGTGCCAGCAGCCATCCTCCCGGGACTCTTAACGACTATGAGCAGTTCTTC. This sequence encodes CASSHPPGTLNDYEQFF.